The entry below gives a single TCR beta chain sequence along with its context. Its antigen is currently unknown. The CDR3 loop spans 14 amino acids. Germline lookup yields CDR1 MNHNS and CDR2 SASEGT. Deletions cut 5 bases from V and 3 bases from J, with 8 bases between. Profiled with immunoSEQ multiplex PCR; TCRdb holds only in-frame clones, not every one. This sample has 950,000 to 1,100,000 clones, with about 76% found just once. This entry comes from a study of shared clonotypes between healthy human individuals. Findings and caveats of the study: Sharing of clonotypes among donors was expected to vary with sequencing depth. When compared with the clonotypes that were shared by all four sorted-subset donors, the non-shared clonotypes turned out to have lower generation probabilities. The study found roughly 5% of naive CD4 clonotypes shared across a handful of donors.

The genes are TRBV6-1 and TRBJ2-6; possibly TRBD1 for D (5 bases). This clonotype was obtained from a young man in good health. The specimen was memory CD4+ T cells sorted from blood. Specified subset: CD45RA-negative fraction. The CDR3 nucleotides read TGTGCCAGCAGTAATCAGGGTGGGGCCAACGTCCTGACTTTC. Protein product: CASSNQGGANVLTF.